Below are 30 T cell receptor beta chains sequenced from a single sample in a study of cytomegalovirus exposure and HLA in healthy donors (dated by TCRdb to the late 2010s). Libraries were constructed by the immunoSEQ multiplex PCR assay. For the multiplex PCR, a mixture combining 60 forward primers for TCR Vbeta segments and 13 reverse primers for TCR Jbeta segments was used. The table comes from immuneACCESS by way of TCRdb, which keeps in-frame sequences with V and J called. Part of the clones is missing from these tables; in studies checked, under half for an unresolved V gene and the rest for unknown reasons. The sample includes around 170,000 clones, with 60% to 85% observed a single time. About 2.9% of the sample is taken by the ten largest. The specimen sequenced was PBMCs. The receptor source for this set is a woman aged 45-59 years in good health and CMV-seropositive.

In DNA, the CDR3 is TGTGCCAGCAGTTTAGGGGGAGGGGCAGCGAAGAACACTGAAGCTTTCTTT. It yields the protein CASSLGGGAAKNTEAFF. The chain combines TRBV28 with TRBJ1-1; D is possibly TRBD1 (5 bases). Germline V CDR1 and CDR2: MDHEN, SYDVKM. V dropped 2 bases and J dropped 1 base, with 17 bases sitting between them. This CDR3 spans 17 amino acids.

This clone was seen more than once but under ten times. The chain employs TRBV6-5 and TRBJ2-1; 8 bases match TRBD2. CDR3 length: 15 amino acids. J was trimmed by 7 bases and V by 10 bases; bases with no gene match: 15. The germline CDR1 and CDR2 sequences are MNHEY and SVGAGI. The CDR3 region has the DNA TGTGCCACCCTCCCTCGCGGGGGGTCCTCTAATGAGCAGTTCTTC. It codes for CATLPRGGSSNEQFF.

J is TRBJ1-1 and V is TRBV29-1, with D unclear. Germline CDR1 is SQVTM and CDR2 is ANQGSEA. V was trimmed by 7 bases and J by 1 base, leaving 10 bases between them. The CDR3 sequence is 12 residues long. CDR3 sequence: CSARQPNTEAFF. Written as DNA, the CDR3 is TGCAGCGCGCGACAACCGAACACTGAAGCTTTCTTT.

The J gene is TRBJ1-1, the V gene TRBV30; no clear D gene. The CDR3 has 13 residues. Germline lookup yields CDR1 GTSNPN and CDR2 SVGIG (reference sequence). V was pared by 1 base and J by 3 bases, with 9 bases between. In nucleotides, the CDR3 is TGTGCCTGGAGTGAGAGTTTCGACACTGAAGCTTTCTTT. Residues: CAWSESFDTEAFF.

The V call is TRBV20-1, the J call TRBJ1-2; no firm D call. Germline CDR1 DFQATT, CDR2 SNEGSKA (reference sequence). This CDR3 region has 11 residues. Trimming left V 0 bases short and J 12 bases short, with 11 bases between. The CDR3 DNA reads TGCAGTGCTAGAGATCCCCTGGGCCACACCTTC. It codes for CSARDPLGHTF.

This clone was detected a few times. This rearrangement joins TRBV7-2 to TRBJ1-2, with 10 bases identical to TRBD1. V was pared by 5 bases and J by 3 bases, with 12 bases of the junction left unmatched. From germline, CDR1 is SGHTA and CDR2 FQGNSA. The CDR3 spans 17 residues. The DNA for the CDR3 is TGTGCCAGCAGCCTGACAGGGGGCGTCCGAAACCACTATGGCTACACCTTC. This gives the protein CASSLTGGVRNHYGYTF.

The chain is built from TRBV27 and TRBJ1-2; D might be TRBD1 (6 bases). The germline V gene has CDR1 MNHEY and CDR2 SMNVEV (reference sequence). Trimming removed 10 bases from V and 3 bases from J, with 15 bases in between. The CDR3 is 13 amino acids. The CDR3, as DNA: TGTGCCACGACTCCCGGACAGTACTATGGCTACACCTTC. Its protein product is CATTPGQYYGYTF.

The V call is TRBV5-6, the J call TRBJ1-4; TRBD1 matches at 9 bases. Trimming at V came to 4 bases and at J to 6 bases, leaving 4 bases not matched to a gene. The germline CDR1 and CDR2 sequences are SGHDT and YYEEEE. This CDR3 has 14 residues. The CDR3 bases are TGTGCCAGCAGCCCGGACAGGGGCCATGAAAAACTGTTTTTT. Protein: CASSPDRGHEKLFF.

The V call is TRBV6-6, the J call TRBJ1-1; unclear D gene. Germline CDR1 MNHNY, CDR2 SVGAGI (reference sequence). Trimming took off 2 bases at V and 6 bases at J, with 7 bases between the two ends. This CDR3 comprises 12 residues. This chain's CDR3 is CASSYVTPEAFF. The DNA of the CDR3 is TGTGCCAGCAGTTACGTGACACCTGAAGCTTTCTTT.

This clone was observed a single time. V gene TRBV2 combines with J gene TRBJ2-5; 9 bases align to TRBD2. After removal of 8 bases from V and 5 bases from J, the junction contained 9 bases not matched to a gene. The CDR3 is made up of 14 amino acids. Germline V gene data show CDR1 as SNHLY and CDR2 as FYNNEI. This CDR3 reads CASGGSGSGETQYF. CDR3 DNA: TGTGCCAGCGGGGGTAGCGGGAGTGGGGAGACCCAGTACTTC.

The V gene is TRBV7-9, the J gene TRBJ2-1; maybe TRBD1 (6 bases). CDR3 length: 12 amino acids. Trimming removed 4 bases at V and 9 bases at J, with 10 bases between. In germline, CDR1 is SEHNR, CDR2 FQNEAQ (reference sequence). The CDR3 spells CASSSRGGEQFF. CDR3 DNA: TGTGCCAGCAGCTCCAGGGGTGGTGAGCAGTTCTTC.

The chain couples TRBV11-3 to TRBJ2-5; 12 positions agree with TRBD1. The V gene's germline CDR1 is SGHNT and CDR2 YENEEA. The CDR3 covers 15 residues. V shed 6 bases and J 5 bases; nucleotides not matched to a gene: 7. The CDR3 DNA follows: TGTGCCAGCAGAGAAGGGACAGGGGGCGGGGAGACCCAGTACTTC. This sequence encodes CASREGTGGGETQYF.

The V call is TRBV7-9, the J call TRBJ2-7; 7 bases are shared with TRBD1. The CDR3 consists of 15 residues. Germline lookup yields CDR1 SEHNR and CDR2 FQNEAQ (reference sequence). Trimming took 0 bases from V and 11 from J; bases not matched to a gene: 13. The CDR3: CASSLAGRDRRLEYF. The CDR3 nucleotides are TGTGCCAGCAGCTTAGCCGGCCGGGACAGACGCCTAGAGTACTTC.

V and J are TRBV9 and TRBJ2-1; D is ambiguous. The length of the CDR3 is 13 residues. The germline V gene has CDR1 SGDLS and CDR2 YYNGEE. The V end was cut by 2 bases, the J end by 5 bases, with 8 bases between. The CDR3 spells CASSVEADNEQFF. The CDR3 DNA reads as TGTGCCAGCAGCGTTGAGGCCGACAATGAGCAGTTCTTC.

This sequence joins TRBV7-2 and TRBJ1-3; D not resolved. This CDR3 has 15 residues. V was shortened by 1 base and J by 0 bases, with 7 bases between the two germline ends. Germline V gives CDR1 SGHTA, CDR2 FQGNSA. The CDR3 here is CASSLDPSSGNTIYF. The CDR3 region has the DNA TGTGCCAGCAGCTTAGACCCGAGCTCTGGAAACACCATATATTTT.

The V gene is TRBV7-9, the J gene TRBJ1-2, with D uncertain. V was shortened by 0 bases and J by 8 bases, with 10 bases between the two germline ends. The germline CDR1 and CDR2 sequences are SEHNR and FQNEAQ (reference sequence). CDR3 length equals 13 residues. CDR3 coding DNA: TGTGCCAGCAGCTTAGCGGGCGGGAACGGCTACACCTTC. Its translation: CASSLAGGNGYTF.

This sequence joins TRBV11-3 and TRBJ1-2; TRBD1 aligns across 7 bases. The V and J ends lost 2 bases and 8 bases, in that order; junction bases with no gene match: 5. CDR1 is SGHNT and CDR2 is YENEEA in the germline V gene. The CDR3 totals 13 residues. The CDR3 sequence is CASSLPTGVGYTF. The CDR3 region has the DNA TGTGCCAGCAGCTTACCCACAGGGGTAGGCTACACCTTC. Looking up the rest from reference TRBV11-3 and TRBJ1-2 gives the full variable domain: EAGVVQSPRYKIIEKKQPVAFWCNPISGHNTLYWYLQNLGQGPELLIRYENEEAVDDSQLPKDRFSAERLKGVDSTLKIQPAELGDSAVYLCASSLPTGVGYTFGSGTRLTVV.

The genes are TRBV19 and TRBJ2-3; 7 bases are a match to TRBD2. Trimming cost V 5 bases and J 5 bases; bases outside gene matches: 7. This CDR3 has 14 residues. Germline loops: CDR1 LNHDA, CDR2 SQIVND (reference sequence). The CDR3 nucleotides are TGTGCCAGTAGTGCGACTCGGGGGGTAGATACGCAGTATTTT. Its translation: CASSATRGVDTQYF. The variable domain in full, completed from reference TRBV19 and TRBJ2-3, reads DGGITQSPKYLFRKEGQNVTLSCEQNLNHDAMYWYRQDPGQGLRLIYYSQIVNDFQKGDIAEGYSVSREKKESFPLTVTSAQKNPTAFYLCASSATRGVDTQYFGPGTRLTVL.

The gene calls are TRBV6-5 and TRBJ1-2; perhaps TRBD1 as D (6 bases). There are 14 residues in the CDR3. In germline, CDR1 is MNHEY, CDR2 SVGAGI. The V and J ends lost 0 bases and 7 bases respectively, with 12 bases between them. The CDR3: CASSYSGGAGGYTF. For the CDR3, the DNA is TGTGCCAGCAGTTACTCTGGGGGCGCCGGTGGCTACACCTTC.

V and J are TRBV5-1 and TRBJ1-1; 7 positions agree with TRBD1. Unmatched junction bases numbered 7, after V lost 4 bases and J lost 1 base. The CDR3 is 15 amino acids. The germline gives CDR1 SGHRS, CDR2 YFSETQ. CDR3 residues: CASSPLQGTNTEAFF. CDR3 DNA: TGCGCCAGCAGCCCCCTACAGGGGACGAACACTGAAGCTTTCTTT. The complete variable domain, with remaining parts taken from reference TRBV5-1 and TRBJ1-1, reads KAGVTQTPRYLIKTRGQQVTLSCSPISGHRSVSWYQQTPGQGLQFLFEYFSETQRNKGNFPGRFSGRQFSNSRSEMNVSTLELGDSALYLCASSPLQGTNTEAFFGQGTRLTVV.

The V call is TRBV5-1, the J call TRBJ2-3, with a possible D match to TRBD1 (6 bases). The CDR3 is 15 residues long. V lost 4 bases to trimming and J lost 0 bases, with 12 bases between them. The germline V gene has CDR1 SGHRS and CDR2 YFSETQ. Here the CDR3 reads CASSAGTMSTDTQYF. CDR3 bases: TGCGCCAGCAGCGCCGGGACAATGAGCACAGATACGCAGTATTTT. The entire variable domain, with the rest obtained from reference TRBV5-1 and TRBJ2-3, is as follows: KAGVTQTPRYLIKTRGQQVTLSCSPISGHRSVSWYQQTPGQGLQFLFEYFSETQRNKGNFPGRFSGRQFSNSRSEMNVSTLELGDSALYLCASSAGTMSTDTQYFGPGTRLTVL.

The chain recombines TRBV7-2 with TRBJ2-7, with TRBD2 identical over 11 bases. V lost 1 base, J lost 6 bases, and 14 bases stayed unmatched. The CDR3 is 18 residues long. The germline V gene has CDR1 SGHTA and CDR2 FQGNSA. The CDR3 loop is CASSLVLAGGLALGEQYF. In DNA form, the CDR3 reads TGTGCCAGCAGCTTAGTTCTAGCGGGGGGCCTTGCGTTGGGCGAGCAGTACTTC.

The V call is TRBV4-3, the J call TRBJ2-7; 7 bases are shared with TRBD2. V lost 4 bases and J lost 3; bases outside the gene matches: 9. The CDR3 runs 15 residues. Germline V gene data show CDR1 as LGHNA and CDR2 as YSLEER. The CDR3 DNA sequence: TGCGCCAGCAGCCTAGAAGGGAGGGAACACTACGAGCAGTACTTC. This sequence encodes CASSLEGREHYEQYF.

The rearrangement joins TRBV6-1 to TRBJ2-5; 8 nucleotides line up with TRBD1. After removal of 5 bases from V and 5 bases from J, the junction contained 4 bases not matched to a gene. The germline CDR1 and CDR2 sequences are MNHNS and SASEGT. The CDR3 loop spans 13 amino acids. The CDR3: CASSRTGYETQYF. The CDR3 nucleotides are TGTGCCAGCAGTCGGACAGGGTACGAGACCCAGTACTTC.

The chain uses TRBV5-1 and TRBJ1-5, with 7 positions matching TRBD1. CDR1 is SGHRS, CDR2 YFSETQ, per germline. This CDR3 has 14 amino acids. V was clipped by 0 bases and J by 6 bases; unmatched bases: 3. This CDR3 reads CASSLAGGGQPQHF. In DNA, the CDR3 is TGCGCCAGCAGCTTGGCAGGGGGTGGTCAGCCCCAGCATTTT.

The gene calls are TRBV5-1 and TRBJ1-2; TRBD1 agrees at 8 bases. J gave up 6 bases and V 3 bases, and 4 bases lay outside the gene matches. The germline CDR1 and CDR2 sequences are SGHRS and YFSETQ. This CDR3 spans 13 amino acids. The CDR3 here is CASSSQGADGYTF. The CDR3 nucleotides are TGCGCCAGCAGCTCCCAGGGGGCCGATGGCTACACCTTC.

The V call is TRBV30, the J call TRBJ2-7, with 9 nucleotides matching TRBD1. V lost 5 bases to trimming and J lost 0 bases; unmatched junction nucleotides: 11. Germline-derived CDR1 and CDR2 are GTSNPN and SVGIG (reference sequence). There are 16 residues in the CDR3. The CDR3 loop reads CAWLPLDRGNSYEQYF. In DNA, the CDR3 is TGTGCCTGGTTACCCCTGGACAGGGGAAACTCCTACGAGCAGTACTTC.

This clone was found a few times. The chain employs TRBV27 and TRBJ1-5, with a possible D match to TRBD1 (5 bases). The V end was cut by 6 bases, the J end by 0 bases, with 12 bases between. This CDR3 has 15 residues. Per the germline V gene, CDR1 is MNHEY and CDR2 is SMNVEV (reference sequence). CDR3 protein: CASSRDSYSNQPQHF. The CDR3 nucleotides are TGTGCCAGCAGCCGCGACAGCTATAGCAATCAGCCCCAGCATTTT.

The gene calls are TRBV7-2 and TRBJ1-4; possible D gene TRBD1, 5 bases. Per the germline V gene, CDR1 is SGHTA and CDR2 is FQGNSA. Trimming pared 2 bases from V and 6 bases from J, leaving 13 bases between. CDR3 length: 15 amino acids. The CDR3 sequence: CASSLLGGVYEKLFF. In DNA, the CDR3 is TGTGCCAGCAGCTTATTGGGGGGAGTATATGAAAAACTGTTTTTT.

This chain's CDR3 is CASTPTHRGYQPQHF. In nucleotides, the CDR3 is TGTGCCAGTACCCCAACCCACAGGGGATATCAGCCCCAGCATTTT. The chain links TRBV19 to TRBJ1-5, with 7 bases fitting TRBD1. CDR1 and CDR2 from the germline V gene are LNHDA and SQIVND (reference sequence). V gave up 7 bases and J gave up 5 bases; unmatched junction bases: 11. The CDR3 extends over 15 amino acids.